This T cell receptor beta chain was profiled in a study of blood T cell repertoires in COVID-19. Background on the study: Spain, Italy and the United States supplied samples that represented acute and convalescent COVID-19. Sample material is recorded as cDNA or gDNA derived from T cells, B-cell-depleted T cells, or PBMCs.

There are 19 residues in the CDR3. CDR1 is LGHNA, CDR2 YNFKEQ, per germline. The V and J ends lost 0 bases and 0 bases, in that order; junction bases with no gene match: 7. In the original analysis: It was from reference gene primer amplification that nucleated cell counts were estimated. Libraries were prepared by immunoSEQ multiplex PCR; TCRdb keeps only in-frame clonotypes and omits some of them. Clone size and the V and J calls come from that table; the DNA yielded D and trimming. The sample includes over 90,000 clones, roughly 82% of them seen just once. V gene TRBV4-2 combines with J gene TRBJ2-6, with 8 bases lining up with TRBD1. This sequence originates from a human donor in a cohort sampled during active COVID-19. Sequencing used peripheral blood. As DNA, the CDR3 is TGTGCCAGCAGCCAAGATCTCGGGACAGGCTACTCTGGGGCCAACGTCCTGACTTTC. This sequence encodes CASSQDLGTGYSGANVLTF.